This is a list of T cell receptor beta chains from one sample in a study of T cell repertoires in cytomegalovirus infection. TCRdb re-derived calls from the reads in MiXCR, one entry per CDR3 protein. In the table there are hundreds of thousands of distinct CDR3 sequences, roughly a quarter of which are singletons. Specimen: CD8+ T cells from PBMCs. These receptors were obtained from a human donor in good health (CMV status not recorded). Some clones in this sample may be carry-over from other donors' samples. CDR3s include the opening cysteine and the closing phenylalanine or tryptophan. The D gene is left open where the match is weak. Clone size is not always given. Where it is, it says once, few, many or a class for expanded clones.

D	V	size	J	DNA	CDR3
.	TRBV19	many	TRBJ2-2	TGTGCCAGTAGTTGGACCGACCCTCCCGGGGAGCTGTTTTTT	CASSWTDPPGELFF
TRBD2	TRBV7-6	many	TRBJ2-1	TGTGCCAGCAGCTTAGGACTAGCGGGGGGTGTCGATGAGCAGTTCTTC	CASSLGLAGGVDEQFF
TRBD1	TRBV28	few	TRBJ2-1	TGTGCCAGCAGCCTCGGACAGGGTCGTCCTGACTCCTACAATGAGCAGTTCTTC	CASSLGQGRPDSYNEQFF
.	TRBV15	.	TRBJ1-1	TGTGCCACCAGCGAAGGGGGGATAAACACTGAAGCTTTCTTT	CATSEGGINTEAFF
.	TRBV28	many	TRBJ2-1	TGTGCCAGCAGTTTGTGGCCGGGTACTGAGCAGTTCTTC	CASSLWPGTEQFF
TRBD1	TRBV20-1	.	TRBJ2-7	TGCAGTGCTAGAGATATGGACAGGGCGGCCCTCGTGATCGAGCAGTACTTC	CSARDMDRAALVIEQYF
TRBD1	TRBV20-1	few	TRBJ2-1	TGCAGTGCAAACCGGGGACAGGGACGTGAGCAGTTCTTC	CSANRGQGREQFF
.	TRBV12-3/TRBV12-4	few	TRBJ2-2	TGTGCCAGCAGTTGGGACGGTCCCGGTCTGTTTTTT	CASSWDGPGLFF
TRBD1	TRBV15	.	TRBJ1-2	TGTGCCACCAGCAGCGGGACAGGTTACTTCTATGGCTACACCTTC	CATSSGTGYFYGYTF
.	TRBV20-1	.	TRBJ2-3	TGCAGTGCTAGAGTCCGGGACGGAGGACTCAAGGATACGCAGTATTTT	CSARVRDGGLKDTQYF
.	TRBV29-1	.	TRBJ2-2	TGCAGCGTTGTTCCCATCAAAGGGGCCGGGGAGCTGTTTTTT	CSVVPIKGAGELFF
TRBD2	TRBV7-3	many	TRBJ2-2	TGTGCCAGCAGCTCCCCTGACGGAGCGGGGGGGGAGTACACCGGGGAGCTGTTTTTT	CASSSPDGAGGEYTGELFF
.	TRBV7-4	.	TRBJ2-7	TGTGCCAGCAGCTTAAGGTTCTACGAGCAGTACTTC	CASSLRFYEQYF
TRBD2	TRBV11-2	few	TRBJ2-3	TGTGCCAGCAGCTTACCTCTGACAGTCGGGGGGGCCGATACGCAGTATTTT	CASSLPLTVGGADTQYF
.	TRBV7-8	many	TRBJ2-3	TGTGCCAGCAGCCCAGACAGCCCCGATACGCAGTATTTT	CASSPDSPDTQYF
TRBD1	TRBV20-1	.	TRBJ1-5	TGCAGTGCTAAGGAACGATGGACAGGGAATCAGCCCCAGCATTTT	CSAKERWTGNQPQHF
.	TRBV14	few	TRBJ2-5	TGTGCCAGCAGCCAACTCGGAACAGGAGAGACCCAGTACTTC	CASSQLGTGETQYF
.	TRBV6-5	many	TRBJ1-1	TGTGCCAGCAGTTTAGATCCAGAGAACACTGAAGCTTTCTTT	CASSLDPENTEAFF
.	TRBV25-1	.	TRBJ1-2	TGTGCCAGCAAGGAGGGGGTTGGCTACACCTTC	CASKEGVGYTF
.	TRBV2	.	TRBJ2-2	TGTGCCAGCAACCCCCTGGAGGTTACCACCGGGGAGCTGTTTTTT	CASNPLEVTTGELFF
TRBD2	TRBV6-5	.	TRBJ2-2	TGTGCCAGCAGCCGGACTAGCGGGGGGTCCGGGGAGCTGTTTTTT	CASSRTSGGSGELFF
TRBD1	TRBV6-6	few	TRBJ1-2	TGTGCCAGCAGTGGAATCGGGACAGACTATGGCTACACCTTC	CASSGIGTDYGYTF
.	TRBV6-2/TRBV6-3	.	TRBJ1-1	TGTGCCAGCAAGGGACACGGAGGGAACACTGAAGCTTTCTTT	CASKGHGGNTEAFF